This T cell receptor (beta chain) was captured by sequencing in a study of beta chain features in type 1 diabetes. Study as a whole: Age, gender and cell yields were similar between patients and healthy donors. Study observations and caveats: The influence of HLA type on TCRB rearrangement stayed undetermined. PCR might show a preference for shorter templates, equally across patients and controls.

All of the isolated RNA was reverse transcribed, so expressed TCRB transcripts were sequenced. Generated by immunoSEQ multiplex PCR, the TCRdb table keeps only in-frame clones and is missing some. The table lists fewer than 400,000 clones, 7% to 9% of them singletons. The germline CDR1 and CDR2 sequences are LNHDA and SQIVND (reference sequence). There are 16 residues in the CDR3. V dropped 4 bases and J dropped 6; count of bases not matched to a gene: 11. This clone was counted a few times. Antigen unknown. The source is a woman aged 18-35 years in good health. The sequenced sample was central memory CD4+ T cells from blood. The chain joins TRBV19 to TRBJ2-2; 7 nucleotides align to TRBD1. CDR3 nucleotides: TGTGCCAGTAGTACCAACGCTGGGACAGCGGCCGGGGAGCTGTTTTTT. Amino acid sequence: CASSTNAGTAAGELFF.